The next 12 T cell receptor beta chains were all read from a single sample in a study of blood T cell repertoires in COVID-19. The repertoire was sequenced with immunoSEQ multiplex PCR; TCRdb's copy has only in-frame clones and lacks some. The sample shows some 230,000 clones, approximately 78% of them seen only once. The specimen sequenced was peripheral blood. These receptors all come from an elderly woman with COVID-19, enrolled during active disease.

The gene calls are TRBV5-1 and TRBJ1-2; 8 positions match TRBD1. The length of the CDR3 is 15 residues. Germline values: CDR1 SGHRS, CDR2 YFSETQ. The trim removed 4 bases at V and 2 bases at J, leaving 7 bases unmatched. CDR3 DNA: TGCGCCAGCAGCATAATAGGACAGGGAAACTATGGCTACACCTTC. Encoded protein: CASSIIGQGNYGYTF.

This clone was observed a handful of times. V usage is TRBV14 and J usage is TRBJ1-2, with D hard to call. Trimming took off 0 bases at V and 7 bases at J, with 9 bases between the two ends. This CDR3 is built from 13 residues. From germline, CDR1 is SGHDN and CDR2 FVKESK. CDR3 region: CASSQERKLGYTF. In DNA form, the CDR3 reads TGTGCCAGCAGCCAAGAACGTAAACTTGGCTACACCTTC.

The V call is TRBV21-1, the J call TRBJ1-3. TRBV21-1 is flagged as a pseudogene. CDR3 size: 16 residues. The CDR3, as DNA: TGTGCCAGCAGCAAAGTGGGGGAGGGAGGTGGAAACACCATATATTTT. It yields the protein CASSKVGEGGGNTIYF.

The rearrangement joins TRBV6-6 to TRBJ2-4; 7 positions match TRBD1. CDR1 MNHNY and CDR2 SVGAGI come from the germline V gene (reference sequence). The CDR3 runs to 15 residues. Trimming took 6 bases from V and 5 from J; bases not matched to a gene: 10. The CDR3 DNA reads as TGTGCCAGCAGGATGTATAAGGGACAGCAAAACATTCAGTACTTC. It translates to CASRMYKGQQNIQYF.

The chain is built from TRBV18 and TRBJ2-3; 12 bases align to TRBD2. The CDR3 runs to 16 residues. V lost 3 bases and J lost 3; bases outside the gene matches: 4. Germline lookup yields CDR1 KGHSH and CDR2 LQKENI. DNA for the CDR3: TGTGCCAGCTCACCCCCTAGCGGGAGGGCGACAGATACGCAGTATTTT. As protein: CASSPPSGRATDTQYF.

The V call is TRBV6-5, the J call TRBJ1-3, with 7 bases aligning to TRBD1. Germline CDR1 is MNHEY and CDR2 is SVGAGI. Trimming removed 7 bases from V and 2 bases from J; junction bases left unmatched: 8. This CDR3 comprises 15 residues. The DNA for the CDR3 is TGTGCCAGCATACCCGACAGGGTGGCTGGAAACACCATATATTTT. Its protein is CASIPDRVAGNTIYF.

This chain uses TRBV4-3 with TRBJ1-2; D is undetermined. CDR3 length: 14 residues. V lost 0 bases to trimming and J lost 4 bases, with 9 bases between them. The V gene's germline CDR1 is LGHNA and CDR2 YSLEER. DNA for the CDR3: TGCGCCAGCAGCCAAGAGATAGCGCTCTATGGCTACACCTTC. It codes for CASSQEIALYGYTF.

The gene calls are TRBV15 and TRBJ1-5; 10 bases are shared with TRBD1. With 3 bases clipped from V and 1 base from J, the junction kept 9 bases outside the gene matches. Germline CDR1 is LNHNV and CDR2 is YYDKDF (reference sequence). CDR3 length equals 18 residues. This chain's CDR3 is CATSSPGQGTGSNQPQHF. CDR3 DNA sequence: TGTGCCACCAGCAGTCCGGGACAGGGGACCGGCAGCAATCAGCCCCAGCATTTT.

The gene calls are TRBV5-6 and TRBJ2-2, with 7 bases lining up with TRBD1. Germline values: CDR1 SGHDT, CDR2 YYEEEE. The V gene end was trimmed by 4 bases and the J gene end by 5 bases; junction bases not matched to a gene: 11. The length of the CDR3 is 16 residues. This CDR3 reads CASSAAGTARTGELFF. The CDR3 DNA reads TGTGCCAGCAGCGCTGCCGGGACAGCTAGAACCGGGGAGCTGTTTTTT.

The V gene is TRBV5-4, the J gene TRBJ1-5; 10 bases line up with TRBD1. The germline V gene encodes CDR1 SGHNT and CDR2 YYREEE (reference sequence). The CDR3 covers 14 residues. The V gene end was trimmed by 6 bases and the J gene end by 6 bases; junction bases not matched to a gene: 6. CDR3 in amino acids: CASNRQGASQPQHF. The CDR3, as DNA: TGTGCCAGCAACCGACAGGGGGCAAGTCAGCCCCAGCATTTT.

The rearrangement uses TRBV5-1 and TRBJ2-7, with D tentatively TRBD2 (6 bases). CDR1 SGHRS and CDR2 YFSETQ come from the germline V gene. The CDR3 length is 15 residues. V dropped 1 base and J dropped 3 bases, with 14 bases sitting between them. The CDR3 sequence is CASSLYGSGNYEQYF. CDR3 nucleotides: TGCGCCAGCAGCTTGTACGGGAGTGGAAACTACGAGCAGTACTTC.

V usage is TRBV28 and J usage is TRBJ2-6; 9 bases are shared with TRBD2. V lost 5 bases and J lost 0; bases outside the gene matches: 8. Per germline, CDR1 MDHEN and CDR2 SYDVKM. The CDR3 extends over 18 amino acids. This CDR3 reads CASSPVAGVISGANVLTF. The CDR3 DNA sequence: TGTGCCAGCAGTCCCGTAGCGGGAGTGATCTCTGGGGCCAACGTCCTGACTTTC. The whole variable domain, filled in from reference TRBV28 and TRBJ2-6, reads DVKVTQSSRYLVKRTGEKVFLECVQDMDHENMFWYRQDPGLGLRLIYFSYDVKMKEKGDIPEGYSVSREKKERFSLILESASTNQTSMYLCASSPVAGVISGANVLTFGAGSRLTVL.